These 6 T cell receptor beta chains originate from one sample sequenced in a study of blood T cells in healthy people across ages. Using a J-beta primer mix together with a sample-barcoded 5' primer, a second PCR was run for roughly 7 to 12 cycles. TCRdb reprocessed the 5' RACE reads with MiXCR, giving one entry per CDR3 protein. The table includes more than 650,000 distinct CDR3 sequences, 22% detected once. Specimen: blood. These receptors were collected from a man between 65 and 85 years old in good health.

The chain combines TRBV29-1 with TRBJ2-4, with D possibly being TRBD1 (6 bases). Trimming pared 6 bases from V and 0 bases from J, leaving 12 bases between. Germline CDR1 SQVTM, CDR2 ANQGSEA. CDR3 length: 14 amino acids. The chain's CDR3 is CSVQGKVAKNIQYF. CDR3 nucleotide sequence: TGCAGCGTCCAGGGGAAAGTAGCCAAAAACATTCAGTACTTC.

This clonotype has at least ten counts. V and J are TRBV11-2 and TRBJ2-5; TRBD2 is a possible D gene (5 bases). Gene TRBJ2-1 matches the end of the DNA better, so the J call may be wrong. The CDR3 has 15 amino acids. CDR1 and CDR2 from the germline V gene are SGHAT and FQNNGV. The CDR3 sequence is CASSLVGSPGNEQFF. DNA of the CDR3: TGTGCCAGCAGCTTGGTCGGATCCCCGGGGAATGAGCAGTTCTTC.

The rearrangement joins TRBV10-3 to TRBJ2-2; D gene uncertain. The CDR3 loop spans 12 amino acids. The V end was cut by 6 bases, the J end by 10 bases, with 12 bases between. Germline V gene lookup returns CDR1 ENHRY and CDR2 SYGVKD. The CDR3 loop reads CAIRRASEELFF. For the CDR3, the DNA is TGTGCCATCAGACGCGCGTCCGAGGAGCTGTTTTTT.

The genes are TRBV6-5 and TRBJ1-2; no clear D. Germline loops: CDR1 MNHEY, CDR2 SVGAGI. V was trimmed by 4 bases and J by 3 bases, leaving 12 bases between them. The CDR3 has 14 amino acids. In nucleotides, the CDR3 is TGTGCCAGCAGTTTATACTGGGGAGACTATGGCTACACCTTC. Translation gives CASSLYWGDYGYTF.

This clonotype was counted once. The chain employs TRBV9 and TRBJ1-1; D remains unclear. The CDR3 length is 15 residues. V dropped 1 base and J dropped 0 bases, with 10 bases sitting between them. Germline values: CDR1 SGDLS, CDR2 YYNGEE. For the CDR3, the DNA is TGTGCCAGCAGCGTAACGGACGGGTTGAACACTGAAGCTTTCTTT. Translation gives CASSVTDGLNTEAFF.

This clonotype was observed a handful of times. The chain has TRBV5-1 and TRBJ1-2; D ambiguous. Germline V gives CDR1 SGHRS, CDR2 YFSETQ. V lost 0 bases and J lost 6, with 9 bases in between. This CDR3 region has 13 residues. CDR3 DNA: TGCGCCAGCAGCTTGGCGACGGCTGATGGCTACACCTTC. Amino acids: CASSLATADGYTF.